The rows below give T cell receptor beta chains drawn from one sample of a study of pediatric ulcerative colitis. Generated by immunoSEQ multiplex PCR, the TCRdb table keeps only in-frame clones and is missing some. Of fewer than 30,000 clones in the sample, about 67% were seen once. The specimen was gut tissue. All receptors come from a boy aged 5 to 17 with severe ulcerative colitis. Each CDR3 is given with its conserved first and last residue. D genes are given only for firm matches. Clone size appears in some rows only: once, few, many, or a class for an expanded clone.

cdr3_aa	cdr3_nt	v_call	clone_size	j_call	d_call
CASSSGQSYQETQYF	TGCGCCAGCAGCTCCGGACAGAGCTACCAAGAGACCCAGTACTTC	TRBV5-1	.	TRBJ2-5	.
CASSEALRASGSTDTQYF	TGTGCCAGCAGTGAAGCGCTTCGGGCTAGCGGAAGCACAGATACGCAGTATTTT	TRBV2	.	TRBJ2-3	TRBD2
CAISESTRGSSEAFF	TGTGCCATCAGTGAGTCGACTCGGGGCTCCTCCGAAGCTTTCTTT	TRBV10-3	.	TRBJ1-1	.
CASSHGTVSYEQYF	TGTGCCAGCAGCCACGGGACAGTCTCCTACGAGCAGTACTTC	TRBV13	.	TRBJ2-7	TRBD1
CSALNEKLFF	TGCAGTGCCTTGAATGAAAAACTGTTTTTT	TRBV20-1	.	TRBJ1-4	.
CASSSAPGQTRTPYEQYF	TGTGCCAGCAGCTCTGCCCCCGGACAGACCCGAACGCCCTACGAGCAGTACTTC	TRBV7-2	.	TRBJ2-7	.
CASSPTRAVYNEQFF	TGTGCCAGCAGCCCAACCCGAGCGGTTTACAATGAGCAGTTCTTC	TRBV14	.	TRBJ2-1	.
CASSLVLMTDTQYF	TGTGCCAGTAGCCTAGTGCTAATGACAGATACGCAGTATTTT	TRBV19	.	TRBJ2-3	.
CASSLSHPRDSYNEQFF	TGTGCCAGCAGTTTATCCCACCCCCGGGACAGCTACAATGAGCAGTTCTTC	TRBV27	.	TRBJ2-1	TRBD1
CASSLQRNNEQYF	TGTGCCAGCAGCTTACAACGGAATAACGAGCAGTACTTC	TRBV11-3	.	TRBJ2-7	.
CSVEGLAGRTDTQYF	TGCAGCGTTGAAGGGCTAGCGGGACGGACAGATACGCAGTATTTT	TRBV29-1	.	TRBJ2-3	TRBD2
CASIAHPGSNYGYTF	TGTGCCAGCATCGCCCACCCAGGGTCTAACTATGGCTACACCTTC	TRBV6-4	.	TRBJ1-2	.
CAASPLAGNTGELFF	TGTGCCGCATCCCCACTAGCGGGGAACACCGGGGAGCTGTTTTTT	TRBV10-3	.	TRBJ2-2	TRBD2
CASRNRGGGYGYTF	TGTGCCAGCAGAAACAGGGGCGGTGGCTATGGCTACACCTTC	TRBV6-1	.	TRBJ1-2	TRBD1
CASSPTVEGPETQYF	TGTGCCAGCAGTCCTACCGTGGAAGGGCCAGAGACCCAGTACTTC	TRBV6-1	.	TRBJ2-5	.
CASSLSGGADTQYF	TGTGCCAGCAGCCTTAGCGGAGGGGCAGATACGCAGTATTTT	TRBV7-3	.	TRBJ2-3	.
CASSSGGGLRTDTQYF	TGTGCCAGCAGCTCCGGCGGAGGACTACGCACAGATACGCAGTATTTT	TRBV11-2	once	TRBJ2-3	.
CASSETSGSNEQFF	TGTGCCAGCAGTGAGACTAGCGGGAGCAATGAGCAGTTCTTC	TRBV6-4	.	TRBJ2-1	TRBD2
CASSLGQGTSGYTF	TGTGCCAGCAGCTTGGGACAGGGGACTTCTGGCTACACCTTC	TRBV5-5	few	TRBJ1-2	TRBD1